Listed here is a single T cell receptor beta chain. This table comes from immunoSEQ multiplex PCR, and its TCRdb copy is limited to in-frame clones, with some not included. The table has 210,000 or so clones, 65% to 85% seen once. Germline V gives CDR1 MNHEY, CDR2 SVGAGI. Trimming removed 9 bases at V and 2 bases at J, with 16 bases between. The CDR3 runs 15 residues. Recruits, aged about 18 to 95 years, lived in 20 to 30 US areas. The entry originates in a study of blood T cell repertoires in COVID-19. Study-level information: COVID-19 samples, acute and convalescent, were from the United States, Italy and Spain. PBMCs, B-cell-depleted T cells, or T cells provided the cDNA or gDNA that made up the material.

V usage is TRBV6-5 and J usage is TRBJ2-2; D not certain. Sequencing was performed on PBMCs or T cells enriched from blood (not recorded which). This sequence was found in a man aged 25 to 45 with acute COVID-19. CDR3 nucleotides: TGTGCCAGGTTAACCGAGTCTCAAAACACCGGGGAGCTGTTTTTT. Translated: CARLTESQNTGELFF.